This note documents a single T cell receptor (beta chain) sequence. This sample is drawn from a study of shared clonotypes between healthy human individuals. Sequencing used immunoSEQ multiplex PCR; TCRdb keeps in-frame clones, though not all of them. Of over a million clones listed, approximately 78% are singletons. The CDR3 is 13 residues long. Germline V gene sequence: CDR1 GTSNPN, CDR2 SVGIG (reference sequence). The V segment lost 8 bases and the J segment 5 bases; nucleotides outside the gene matches: 10. This receptor was taken from a man younger than 35 in good health. Some clones in this sample may be carry-over from other donors' samples. Sequences were obtained from memory CD4+ T cells from PBMCs. Sample subset: CD45RA-negative fraction. The rearrangement links TRBV30 to TRBJ1-1; 8 nucleotides agree with TRBD1. The CDR3 region is CASGQGRWTEAFF. The CDR3 DNA sequence: TGTGCCAGCGGACAGGGTCGGTGGACTGAAGCTTTCTTT. Variable domain in full (rest from reference TRBV30 and TRBJ1-1): SQTIHQWPATLVQPVGSPLSLECTVEGTSNPNLYWYRQAAGRGLQLLFYSVGIGQISSEVPQNLSASRPQDRQFILSSKKLLLSDSGFYLCASGQGRWTEAFFGQGTRLTVV.